The clone carrying this TCR beta chain was seen many times. The antigen is undetermined. This record belongs to a study of T cells in Graves' hyperthyroidism and ophthalmopathy. Overall study results and limits: Onset of ophthalmopathy came a median around 7.1 months after the model predicted it. Also found in blood were most expanded thyroid clonotypes above 0.001.

The CDR3 covers 16 residues. With 3 bases clipped from V and 1 base from J, the junction kept 7 bases outside the gene matches. Germline CDR1 WNHNN, CDR2 SYGVQD (reference sequence). The investigators amplified TCR beta CDR3 regions from RNA transcripts. TCR CDR3 underwent first-round RT-PCR with the HTBI primer set. TCRdb independently ran MiXCR on the multiplex PCR reads; one entry per CDR3 protein. This table holds 700,000 to 850,000 distinct CDR3 sequences, around a third found once. J is TRBJ1-1 and V is TRBV10-1; 8 bases agree with TRBD1. Sequences were obtained from blood. The receptor's source is a woman in her thirties or forties with Graves' hyperthyroidism. CDR3 nucleotides: TGCGCCAGCAGTGACCCTGGGACAGGAGGGAACACTGAAGCTTTCTTT. Translated, it gives CASSDPGTGGNTEAFF.